Presented here are 22 T cell receptor beta chains from one specimen sequenced in a study of response to subunit inactivated influenza vaccine. One entry per CDR3 protein results from TCRdb running MiXCR on the RT-PCR reads. The table includes about 520,000 distinct CDR3 sequences, around 25% detected once. The sample here was CD4+ T cells sorted from PBMCs, taken less than 6 days after vaccination. All receptors come from a man between 45 and 60 years old who received an inactivated influenza vaccine.

The chain links TRBV7-9 to TRBJ1-2; D gene ambiguous. CDR1 and CDR2 (germline): SEHNR, FQNEAQ (reference sequence). Between the trimmed V and J ends, which lost 5 bases and 1 base, there was a span of 8 bases. The CDR3 spans 13 residues. CDR3: CASSAQSNYGYTF. CDR3 coding DNA: TGTGCCAGCAGCGCACAGAGTAACTATGGCTACACCTTC.

At least ten counts were recorded for this clonotype. This rearrangement joins TRBV5-1 to TRBJ1-1; 11 bases are a match to TRBD1. The V gene's germline CDR1 is SGHRS and CDR2 YFSETQ. After removal of 2 bases from V and 1 base from J, the junction contained 4 bases not matched to a gene. This CDR3 region has 16 residues. CDR3 amino acids: CASSLTGTGGNTEAFF. The CDR3 DNA reads as TGCGCCAGCAGCTTAACCGGGACAGGGGGGAACACTGAAGCTTTCTTT.

The CDR3 reads CASRIGTVLTPLSGNTIYF. DNA of the CDR3: TGTGCCAGCAGAATAGGGACCGTCTTAACCCCCCTCTCTGGAAACACCATATATTTT. This sequence joins TRBV21-1 and TRBJ1-3; the table gives TRBD1 as D, unverified against the DNA. TRBV21-1 is noted as a pseudogene. There are 19 residues in the CDR3.

A few counts support this clonotype. The chain has TRBV12-3 or TRBV12-4 and TRBJ1-1, with a tentative D call TRBD1 (5 bases). There are 15 residues in the CDR3. Trimming cost V 6 bases and J 6 bases, with 20 bases left between them. CDR3 loop: CASRPWLGGGAEAFF. The DNA of the CDR3 is TGTGCCAGCAGGCCCTGGCTGGGGGGAGGGGCTGAAGCTTTCTTT.

This clonotype has more than one count but fewer than ten. The chain carries TRBV20-1 and TRBJ2-1, with a tentative D call TRBD2 (5 bases). CDR1 is DFQATT and CDR2 is SNEGSKA in the germline V gene (reference sequence). V shed 0 bases and J shed 10 bases, with 16 bases lying between them. The CDR3 consists of 14 residues. CDR3 sequence: CSARDTGVGIEQFF. CDR3 in DNA: TGCAGTGCTAGAGATACCGGTGTCGGGATCGAGCAGTTCTTC.

As for this clonotype: A clone one base away is much larger, so this may be a read error. V usage is TRBV25-1 and J usage is TRBJ2-7; weak D call: TRBD2 (6 bases). The germline V and J ends were trimmed by 10 bases and 2 bases, with 18 bases remaining between them. Germline V gene lookup returns CDR1 MGHDK and CDR2 SYGVNS. The CDR3 loop spans 14 amino acids. This CDR3 reads CATAVDPGAYEQYF. CDR3 DNA sequence: TGTGCCACGGCAGTAGACCCGGGGGCCTACGAGCAGTACTTC.

This clonotype was seen a few times. The rearrangement links TRBV5-1 to TRBJ2-7, with TRBD2 identical over 15 bases. The CDR3 spans 18 residues. The germline gives CDR1 SGHRS, CDR2 YFSETQ. The trim removed 0 bases at V and 9 bases at J, leaving 13 bases unmatched. In DNA, the CDR3 is TGCGCCAGCAGCTTGGGAACGGGACTAGCGGGAGGAACGTTCGGGCAGTACTTC. Encoded protein: CASSLGTGLAGGTFGQYF.

The chain uses TRBV4-3 and TRBJ1-3; D may be TRBD1 (5 bases). Looked up from germline, CDR1 is LGHNA and CDR2 is YSLEER. V was trimmed by 4 bases and J by 0 bases, leaving 16 bases between them. CDR3 length: 17 residues. The CDR3 DNA follows: TGCGCCAGCAGCCGGGACGACTTCTTAAGCTCTGGAAACACCATATATTTT. This encodes CASSRDDFLSSGNTIYF.

The CDR3 is CSSTGTIIDEQYF. In nucleotides, the CDR3 is TGCAGTTCAACCGGGACTATTATCGACGAGCAGTACTTC. The chain recombines TRBV20-1 with TRBJ2-7, with 7 bases matching TRBD2. The CDR3 length is 13 residues. From germline, CDR1 is DFQATT and CDR2 SNEGSKA (reference sequence). V was pared by 8 bases and J by 5 bases, with 12 bases of the junction left unmatched.

In DNA form, the CDR3 reads TGCAGTGCTGTAGCAACAGGAAGGGGGGCCTACGAGCAGTACTTC. It codes for CSAVATGRGAYEQYF. This chain joins TRBV20-1 and TRBJ2-7, with D perhaps assigned TRBD1 or TRBD2 (6 bases each). Germline CDR1 is DFQATT and CDR2 is SNEGSKA (reference sequence). Trimming removed 5 bases at V and 2 bases at J, with 19 bases between. CDR3 length equals 15 residues.

This clonotype has more than one count but fewer than ten. The V call is TRBV27, the J call TRBJ2-5; no firm D call. The CDR3 is 13 residues long. V was clipped by 2 bases and J by 5 bases, with 9 bases between them. Germline values: CDR1 MNHEY, CDR2 SMNVEV (reference sequence). DNA of the CDR3: TGTGCCAGCAGTTTAGGCTATTCGGAGACCCAGTACTTC. Its protein product is CASSLGYSETQYF.

The rearrangement links TRBV7-2 to TRBJ2-7; D may be TRBD1 (6 bases). Trimming cost V 3 bases and J 4 bases, with 16 bases left between them. Germline V gives CDR1 SGHTA, CDR2 FQGNSA. The CDR3 runs to 15 residues. The CDR3: CASSFHRGHSYEQYF. The CDR3 nucleotides are TGTGCCAGCAGCTTCCACCGGGGACATTCGTACGAGCAGTACTTC.

This clonotype was seen ten or more times. V and J are TRBV5-1 and TRBJ1-4; D uncertain. Germline CDR1 is SGHRS and CDR2 is YFSETQ. Trimming shortened V by 0 bases and J by 0 bases, and 6 bases separated the two germline ends. This CDR3 region has 15 residues. The CDR3, as DNA: TGCGCCAGCAGCTTGGCCGGGGCAACTAATGAAAAACTGTTTTTT. Its translation is CASSLAGATNEKLFF.

The gene calls are TRBV15 and TRBJ2-5; tentatively, D is TRBD1 or TRBD2 (5 bases each). There are 16 residues in the CDR3. Germline V CDR1 and CDR2: LNHNV, YYDKDF (reference sequence). V shed 0 bases and J shed 4 bases, with 15 bases lying between them. The CDR3 nucleotides read TGTGCCACCAGCAGAGATGTGCTACAGAGGGGAGAGACCCAGTACTTC. Translated: CATSRDVLQRGETQYF.

Only a few counts were recorded for this clonotype. The rearrangement uses TRBV6-2 or TRBV6-3 and TRBJ1-6, with D possibly matching TRBD1 (5 bases). The germline V and J ends were trimmed by 0 bases and 7 bases, with 13 bases remaining between them. In germline, CDR1 is MNHEY, CDR2 SVGEGT. The CDR3 length is 16 residues. This chain's CDR3 is CASSYSRDSRNSPLHF. The CDR3 nucleotides read TGTGCCAGCAGTTACTCCCGGGACTCCCGGAATTCACCCCTCCACTTT.

This clonotype was recorded many times. The chain employs TRBV20-1 and TRBJ1-4; D is ambiguous. CDR3 length: 17 residues. The germline V gene encodes CDR1 DFQATT and CDR2 SNEGSKA (reference sequence). The germline V and J ends were trimmed by 3 bases and 0 bases, with 17 bases remaining between them. This chain's CDR3 is CSASTPGRRTTNEKLFF. The CDR3 coding sequence is TGCAGTGCTAGTACCCCTGGTCGTAGGACAACTAATGAAAAACTGTTTTTT.

V and J are TRBV25-1 and TRBJ2-1; 10 bases match TRBD2. This CDR3 is 18 amino acids long. Unmatched junction bases numbered 10, after V lost 5 bases and J lost 0 bases. Germline values: CDR1 MGHDK, CDR2 SYGVNS. CDR3 protein: CASSLLVSGRLSYNEQFF. For the CDR3, the DNA is TGTGCCAGCAGTTTGCTCGTTAGCGGGAGGCTCTCCTACAATGAGCAGTTCTTC.

This clonotype was counted a few times. This chain uses TRBV10-3 with TRBJ2-2; tentative D call: TRBD1 (5 bases). The V gene's germline CDR1 is ENHRY and CDR2 SYGVKD. Trimming removed 6 bases at V and 3 bases at J, with 14 bases between. The CDR3 has 15 amino acids. CDR3: CAISKLDSHTGELFF. CDR3 nucleotide sequence: TGTGCCATCAGCAAGCTTGACAGTCACACCGGGGAGCTGTTTTTT.

This clonotype was counted between two and nine times. The chain employs TRBV10-3 and TRBJ2-2; TRBD2 matches 9 bases. Per germline, CDR1 ENHRY and CDR2 SYGVKD. Trimming at V came to 4 bases and at J to 6 bases, leaving 9 bases not matched to a gene. CDR3 length: 16 amino acids. CDR3 nucleotides: TGTGCCATCAGTGGACCCTTAGCGGGAGCCCCCGGGGAGCTGTTTTTT. Encoded protein: CAISGPLAGAPGELFF.

The chain uses TRBV7-9 and TRBJ2-3; unclear D gene. The CDR3 length is 14 residues. CDR1 and CDR2 (germline): SEHNR, FQNEAQ (reference sequence). The ends were cut back, 1 base at V and 2 bases at J, with 7 bases in the middle. The CDR3 protein is CASSLDAYTDTQYF. In nucleotides, the CDR3 is TGTGCCAGCAGCTTAGACGCGTACACAGATACGCAGTATTTT.

This clonotype was counted a few times. The gene calls are TRBV7-9 and TRBJ2-1; 9 nucleotides align to TRBD2. The V gene's germline CDR1 is SEHNR and CDR2 FQNEAQ (reference sequence). The V and J ends lost 5 bases and 4 bases, in that order; junction bases with no gene match: 9. This CDR3 spans 16 amino acids. The CDR3 DNA reads as TGTGCCAGCAGCGGGCCCTCTAGCGGGAATTACAATGAGCAGTTCTTC. Protein sequence: CASSGPSSGNYNEQFF.

This clonotype was picked up a small number of times. This chain connects TRBV11-1 to TRBJ1-1; D not certain. V was cut by 8 bases and J by 3 bases, with 16 bases left in between. Germline CDR1 reads SGHAT; CDR2 reads FQDESV (reference sequence). The CDR3 has 14 amino acids. CDR3 sequence reads: CASRGSLIHTEAFF. The CDR3 coding sequence is TGTGCCAGCCGCGGCAGCCTAATCCACACTGAAGCTTTCTTT.